This T cell receptor beta chain is drawn from a study of OX40 agonist ivuxolimab in advanced cancers. Context from the whole study: Ivuxolimab, which targeted the costimulatory receptor OX40 (CD134), was an agonistic, fully human IgG2 monoclonal antibody. Intravenous ivuxolimab was administered to patients every 2 weeks at six dose levels: 0.01, 0.1, 0.3, 1.5, 3 and 10 mg/kg. Of the approximately 50 patients in dose escalation, some 19 had hepatocellular carcinoma, roughly 15 had melanoma, 9 had renal cell carcinoma and 9 had head and neck cancer. In the dose-escalation cohort, 65% to 90% of patients were male, and the mean age was about 55 years, with a range of about 23 to 80. Patients were allowed to have had prior anti-PD-1, anti-PD-L1 or anti-CTLA-4 therapy, and 40% to 45% of the dose-escalation patients had previously received checkpoint inhibitors. Partial responses occurred in three dose-escalation patients: two with cutaneous melanoma and one with hepatocellular carcinoma. Peripheral TCRbeta sequencing was intended to test whether TCR sequence diversity was altered and clonal T-cell expansion was caused by ivuxolimab. The paper describes the monotherapy dose-escalation part (N of about 57 patients) of the phase I trial of ivuxolimab.

To sequence the TCRbeta CDR3 region, genomic DNA was isolated from the sorted cells. The immunoSEQ Assay was used for sequencing of TCRbeta CDR3 regions. TCRdb re-hosts the immuneACCESS table, in-frame sequences only. Its copies lack some clones; in the studies checked, an unresolved V gene accounts for under half of them, and the cause for the rest is not known. The sample yields roughly 70,000 clones; about 91% were counted once. Of the sample, about 0.6% falls within the top ten clones. In regard to this clone: Its antigen remains undetermined. No much larger clonotype is one base removed from it; base qualities were not supplied.

Looking up the germline V gene yields CDR1 MDHEN and CDR2 SYDVKM. Trimming takes 8 bases off V and 1 base off J; junction bases not matched to a gene: 1. The CDR3 measures 13 amino acids from cysteine to phenylalanine. CDR3 DNA only is kept here, 39 bases in frame from base 1. The full study reports these points: Low levels of normalized T-cell clonal expansion were also shown by some nonresponding patients. The antigen specificity of the peripheral T cells that underwent clonal expansion was not determined. In partial responders in the 0.1-3.0 mg/kg groups, normalized peripheral clonal expansion was found to be among the lowest, especially among CD8+ T cells. Clonal expansion of both CD4+ and CD8+ blood T cells was observed from baseline to week 6 at doses 0.1 to 3.0 mg/kg. After ivuxolimab, CD8+ T cells had more expanded clones than CD4+ T cells on average.

The trial excluded patients who had a history of autoimmune disease or were on systemic immunosuppression. Peripheral blood for TCR sequencing was collected from all dose cohorts at baseline, on cycle 4 day 1, and on cycle 7 day 1. Samples came from an open-label, multicenter, first-in-human phase I dose-escalation trial of ivuxolimab. The trial enrolled adults with locally advanced or metastatic head and neck squamous cell, hepatocellular, melanoma or renal cell carcinoma. Before TCR sequencing, CD4+ T cells and CD8+ T cells were sorted from peripheral blood as separate populations. The rearranged segments are TRBV28 and TRBJ1-1; 10 nucleotides in the junction match TRBD1. This specimen consisted of CD4+ or CD8+ T cells sorted from blood, obtained in a trial of the OX40 agonist ivuxolimab. The clonotype was recovered from an adult with an advanced solid tumor such as melanoma, head and neck, liver or kidney cancer. The CDR3 in this case is CASGTGENTEAFF. The nucleotides are TGTGCCAGCGGGACAGGGGAGAACACTGAAGCTTTCTTT.